Reported below is one T cell receptor beta chain. Antigen: not known. The sample is drawn from a study of PD-1 blockade in classical Hodgkin lymphoma. The overall study: Patients were dosed intravenously with nivolumab at 3 mg/kg every 2 weeks. Study conclusions and caveats: Initiation of nivolumab under 1 year after ASCT led to exclusion of patients. Relapsed/refractory patients reportedly had the lowest baseline TCR diversity, below newly diagnosed patients, who were below healthy donors. The CD4+ diversity rise by C4D1 was clearest in complete responders.

With 0 bases removed from V and 0 bases from J, the gap between germline ends came to 2 bases. Germline loops: CDR1 SGHTA, CDR2 FQGNSA. The CDR3 consists of 13 residues. Time point reported: cycle 4 day 1 (C4D1), after more than five weeks of nivolumab. Relapse was seen in all patients after autologous stem cell transplantation, and brentuximab vedotin exposure was variable. The table came from immunoSEQ multiplex PCR; TCRdb's copy has only in-frame clones and leaves some out. The sample yields roughly 100,000 clones, about 92% seen once. This sequence was found in a human donor with classical Hodgkin lymphoma. The sequencing used peripheral blood mononuclear cells (PBMCs), collected before the fourth cycle of nivolumab. J is TRBJ1-1 and V is TRBV7-2; D is uncertain. DNA for the CDR3: TGTGCCAGCAGCTTAGCCCTGAACACTGAAGCTTTCTTT. Translation gives CASSLALNTEAFF.